The present TCR beta chain was sequenced within a study of CD8 T cells in Susac syndrome. Study at large: When blood was drawn, patients with Susac syndrome were on intravenous immunoglobulin alone, on corticosteroids, or therapy-naive.

Random hexamers were used to reverse transcribe the RNA input (about 0.5 to 1 ug). From the immunoSEQ multiplex PCR reads, TCRdb called clonotypes with MiXCR, one entry per CDR3 protein. Among approximately 150,000 distinct CDR3 sequences listed, approximately 94% were seen once. Sequencing of TCR beta was performed on blood CD8+ and CD4+ T cells. The CDR3 runs to 13 residues. Germline V gene data show CDR1 as KGHSH and CDR2 as LQKENI. Trimming stripped 0 bases from V and 7 bases from J, with 10 bases between. This clonotype was seen just once. Antigen specificity is unknown. Notes on the study in general: TCR sequencing and HLA analysis covered a relatively small number of individuals.

The origin of this receptor is a human donor with Susac syndrome. Sample: CD4+ T cells from PBMCs. The chain uses TRBV18 and TRBJ2-7; D is unresolved. The CDR3 DNA sequence: TGTGCCAGCTCACCACCGACCCTTAGGGAGCAGTACTTC. This sequence encodes CASSPPTLREQYF.